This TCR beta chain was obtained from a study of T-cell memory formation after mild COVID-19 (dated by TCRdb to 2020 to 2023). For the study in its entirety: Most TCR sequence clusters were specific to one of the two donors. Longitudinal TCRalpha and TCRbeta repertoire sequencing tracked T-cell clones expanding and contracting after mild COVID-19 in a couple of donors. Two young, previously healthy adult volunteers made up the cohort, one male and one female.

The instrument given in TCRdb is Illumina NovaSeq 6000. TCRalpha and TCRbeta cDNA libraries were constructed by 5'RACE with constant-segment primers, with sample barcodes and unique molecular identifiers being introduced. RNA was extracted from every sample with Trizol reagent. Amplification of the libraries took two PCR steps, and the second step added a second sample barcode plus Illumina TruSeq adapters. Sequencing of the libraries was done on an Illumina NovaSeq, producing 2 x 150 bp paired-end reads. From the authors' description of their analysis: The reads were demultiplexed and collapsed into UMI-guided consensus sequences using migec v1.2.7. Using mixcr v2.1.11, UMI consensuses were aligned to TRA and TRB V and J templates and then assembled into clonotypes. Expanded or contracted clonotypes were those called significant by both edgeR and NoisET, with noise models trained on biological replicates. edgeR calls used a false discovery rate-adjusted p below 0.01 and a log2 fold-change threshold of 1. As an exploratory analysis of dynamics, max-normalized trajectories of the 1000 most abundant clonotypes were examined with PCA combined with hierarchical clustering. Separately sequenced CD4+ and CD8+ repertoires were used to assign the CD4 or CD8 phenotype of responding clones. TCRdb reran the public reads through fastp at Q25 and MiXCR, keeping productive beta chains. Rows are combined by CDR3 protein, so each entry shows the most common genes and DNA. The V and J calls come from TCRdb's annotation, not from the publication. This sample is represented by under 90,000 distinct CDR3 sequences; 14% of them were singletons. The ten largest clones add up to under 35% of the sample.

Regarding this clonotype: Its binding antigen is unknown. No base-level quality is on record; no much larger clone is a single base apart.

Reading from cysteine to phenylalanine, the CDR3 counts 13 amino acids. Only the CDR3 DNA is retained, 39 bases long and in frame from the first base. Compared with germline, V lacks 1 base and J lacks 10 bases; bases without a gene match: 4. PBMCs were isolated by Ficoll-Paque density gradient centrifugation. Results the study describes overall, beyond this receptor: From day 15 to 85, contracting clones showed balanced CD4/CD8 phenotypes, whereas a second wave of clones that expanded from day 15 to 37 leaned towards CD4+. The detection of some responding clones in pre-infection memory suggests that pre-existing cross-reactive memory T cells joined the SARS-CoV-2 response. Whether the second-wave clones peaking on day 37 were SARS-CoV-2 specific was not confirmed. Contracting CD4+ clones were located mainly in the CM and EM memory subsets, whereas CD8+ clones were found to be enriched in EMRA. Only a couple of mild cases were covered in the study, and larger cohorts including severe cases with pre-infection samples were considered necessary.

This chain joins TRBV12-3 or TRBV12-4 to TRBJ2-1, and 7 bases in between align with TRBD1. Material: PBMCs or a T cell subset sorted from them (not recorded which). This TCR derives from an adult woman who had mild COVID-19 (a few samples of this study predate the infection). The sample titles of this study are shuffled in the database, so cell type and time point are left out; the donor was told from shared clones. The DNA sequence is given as TGTGCCAGCAGTTTAGTAAGGGGGCGGGAGCAGTTCTTC. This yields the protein CASSLVRGREQFF.